Listed below are T cell receptor beta chains from one sample, sequenced in a study of blood T cell repertoires in COVID-19. Clones were read by immunoSEQ multiplex PCR, and TCRdb kept only the in-frame ones, dropping some. The sample contains 110,000 or so clones, 81% of which appear only once. The material sequenced was peripheral blood. These receptors came from a woman between 65 and 79 years old with acute or convalescent COVID-19. Both conserved end residues are part of each CDR3. Fields, in order: D gene, J gene, clone size, V gene, CDR3 DNA, CDR3 protein. D genes are given only for firm matches. Part of the rows lack a size; the others show once, few, many or a class for expanded clones.

d_gene: .; j_gene: TRBJ2-7; abundance: .; v_gene: TRBV30; CDR3nt: TGTGCCTGGAGTCCCCAGGGCTACGAGCAGTACTTC; CDR3aa: CAWSPQGYEQYF
d_gene: .; j_gene: TRBJ2-2; abundance: .; v_gene: TRBV27; CDR3nt: TGTGCCAGCAGTTTATACCCCCAGGGGAACACCGGGGAGCTGTTTTTT; CDR3aa: CASSLYPQGNTGELFF
d_gene: TRBD2; j_gene: TRBJ2-2; abundance: .; v_gene: TRBV6-2/TRBV6-3; CDR3nt: TGTGCCAGCAGTCAACCTCCTACTAGCGACGCCCGCGGGGAGCTGTTTTTT; CDR3aa: CASSQPPTSDARGELFF
d_gene: .; j_gene: TRBJ1-4; abundance: few; v_gene: TRBV18; CDR3nt: TGTGCCAGCTCACGCTACACTCCAGGGGAAGACGGTGAAAAACTGTTTTTT; CDR3aa: CASSRYTPGEDGEKLFF
d_gene: .; j_gene: TRBJ2-1; abundance: .; v_gene: TRBV28; CDR3nt: TGTGCCAGCAGTTTACCGGGTGAGCAGTTCTTC; CDR3aa: CASSLPGEQFF
d_gene: TRBD1; j_gene: TRBJ1-6; abundance: once; v_gene: TRBV19; CDR3nt: TGTGCCAGTAGTGATCGGGACAGGGACAATTCACCCCTCCACTTT; CDR3aa: CASSDRDRDNSPLHF
d_gene: TRBD1; j_gene: TRBJ1-5; abundance: .; v_gene: TRBV27; CDR3nt: TGTGCCAGCAGTTTATCTTACGGGAAAGGTACAGCAGGGGGCGGTCAGCCCCAGCATTTT; CDR3aa: CASSLSYGKGTAGGGQPQHF
d_gene: .; j_gene: TRBJ1-1; abundance: .; v_gene: TRBV5-6; CDR3nt: TGTGCCAGCAGCTTAATTCGGACAAACATGAACACTGAAGCTTTCTTT; CDR3aa: CASSLIRTNMNTEAFF
d_gene: TRBD2; j_gene: TRBJ2-7; abundance: .; v_gene: TRBV29-1; CDR3nt: TGCAGCGTTGGAAAAGGGACTAGCCCCTACGAGCAGTACTTC; CDR3aa: CSVGKGTSPYEQYF
d_gene: TRBD2; j_gene: TRBJ2-5; abundance: once; v_gene: TRBV27; CDR3nt: TGTGCCAGCAGTTTAAGGGGGGGGACTAGCGGGAGGCAACAAGAGACCCAGTACTTC; CDR3aa: CASSLRGGTSGRQQETQYF
d_gene: TRBD1; j_gene: TRBJ1-5; abundance: .; v_gene: TRBV6-5; CDR3nt: TGTGCCAGCAGTCGGGACAGTAGCAATCAGCCCCAGCATTTT; CDR3aa: CASSRDSSNQPQHF